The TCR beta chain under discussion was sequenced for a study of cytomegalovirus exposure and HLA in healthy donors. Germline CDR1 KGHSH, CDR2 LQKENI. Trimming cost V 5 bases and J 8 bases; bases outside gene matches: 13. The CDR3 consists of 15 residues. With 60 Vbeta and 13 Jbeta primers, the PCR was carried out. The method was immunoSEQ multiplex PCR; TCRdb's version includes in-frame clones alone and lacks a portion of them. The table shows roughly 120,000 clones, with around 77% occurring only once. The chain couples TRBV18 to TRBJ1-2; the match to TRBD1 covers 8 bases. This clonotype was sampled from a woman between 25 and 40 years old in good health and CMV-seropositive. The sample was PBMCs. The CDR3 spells CASSSDRANFLGYTF. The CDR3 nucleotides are TGTGCCAGCTCATCGGACAGGGCGAATTTCTTAGGCTACACCTTC.